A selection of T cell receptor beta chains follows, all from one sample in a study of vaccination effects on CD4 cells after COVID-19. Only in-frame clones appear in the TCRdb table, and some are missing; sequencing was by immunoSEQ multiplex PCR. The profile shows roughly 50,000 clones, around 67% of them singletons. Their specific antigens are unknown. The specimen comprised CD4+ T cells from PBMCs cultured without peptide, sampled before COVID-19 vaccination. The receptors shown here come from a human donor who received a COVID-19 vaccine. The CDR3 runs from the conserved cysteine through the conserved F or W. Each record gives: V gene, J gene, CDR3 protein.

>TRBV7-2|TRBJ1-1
CASSSHGATGGTEAFF
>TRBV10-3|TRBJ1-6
CAISESRVWSYNSPLHF
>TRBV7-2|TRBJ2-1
CASSLEVYNDQFF
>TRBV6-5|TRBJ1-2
CASRPGQGANYGYTF
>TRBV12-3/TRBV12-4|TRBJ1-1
CASSSPVNTEAFF
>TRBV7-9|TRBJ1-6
CASSLALSSASNSPLHF
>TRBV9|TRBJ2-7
CASSTGQGVSYEQYF
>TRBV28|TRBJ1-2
CASSFYYGYTF
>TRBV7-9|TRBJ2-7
CASSYGSGGNTASYEQYF
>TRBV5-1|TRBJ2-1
CASSYSGGTHNEQFF
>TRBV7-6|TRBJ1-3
CASSFSPGVGSGNTIYF
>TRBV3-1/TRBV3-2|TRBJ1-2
CASSQQQAGYGYTF
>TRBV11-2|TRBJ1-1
CASSLNAGLNTEAFF
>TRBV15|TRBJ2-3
CATSREGVTDTQYF
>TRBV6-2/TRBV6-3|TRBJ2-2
CASSPFPRVANTGELFF
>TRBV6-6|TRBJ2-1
CASSYAGEQFF
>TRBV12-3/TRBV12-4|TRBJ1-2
CASSFGPESYTF
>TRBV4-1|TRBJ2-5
CASSQDWGPGGPGETQYF
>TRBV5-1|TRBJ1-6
CASSTRQGSSYNSPLHF
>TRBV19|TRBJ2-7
CASSIAGTAYEQYF
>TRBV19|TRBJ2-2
CASIAGRGVTGELFF
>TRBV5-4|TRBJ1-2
CASSPHPTGTTGGYTF
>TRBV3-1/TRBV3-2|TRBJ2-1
CASSLRTSGTFF
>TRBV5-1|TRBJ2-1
CASSLNRVDEQFF
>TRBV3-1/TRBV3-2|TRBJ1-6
CASSQGYQSPLHF
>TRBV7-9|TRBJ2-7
CASSEGQGLYEQYF
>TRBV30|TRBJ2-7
CAWSGGGALYEQYF
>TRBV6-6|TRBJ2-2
CASSRGGGTGELFF
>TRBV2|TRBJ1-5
CASSDPLSSYSNQPQHF
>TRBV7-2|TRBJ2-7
CASSLILGLYEQYF
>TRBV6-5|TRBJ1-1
CASSSRGQTEAFF
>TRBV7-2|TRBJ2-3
CASSFIPGRAGDTQYF
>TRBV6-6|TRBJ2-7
CASSGGGREVTYEQYF
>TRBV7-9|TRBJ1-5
CASSLALGQGNQPQHF
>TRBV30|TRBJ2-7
CAWSNSAEQYF
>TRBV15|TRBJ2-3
CATSRDTQRGVDTQYF
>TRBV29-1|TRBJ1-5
CSVGPGMNQPQHF
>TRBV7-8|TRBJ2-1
CASSRVGNEQFF
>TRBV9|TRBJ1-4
CASSSTGKLFF
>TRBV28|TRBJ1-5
CASSLEGQQPQHF
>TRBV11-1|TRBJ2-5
CGSGVKETQYF
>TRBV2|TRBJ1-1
CASSSSERVEAFF
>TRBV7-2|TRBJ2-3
CASSLASSGRGADTQYF
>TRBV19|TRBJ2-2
CASSPSPRRIATGELFF
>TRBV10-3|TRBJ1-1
CAISGQGSNTEAFF
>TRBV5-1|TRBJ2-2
CASSLSWGSAGELFF
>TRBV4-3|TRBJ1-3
CASSQEAHNGGNTIYF
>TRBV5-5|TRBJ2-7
CASSQGAAYEQYF
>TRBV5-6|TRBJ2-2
CASRFTRDSKNTGELFF
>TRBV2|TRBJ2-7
CASTLDRGDHEQYF
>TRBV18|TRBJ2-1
CASSPRTGGYNEQFF
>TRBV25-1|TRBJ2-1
CASKDRGAQFF
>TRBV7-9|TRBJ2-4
CASSSGTGGKGLAKNIQYF
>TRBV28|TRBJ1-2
CATGGGDTF
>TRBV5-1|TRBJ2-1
CATSGLAGGRNEQFF